There are a few counts of the clone carrying this T cell receptor beta chain. V was trimmed by 1 base and J by 5 bases, leaving 8 bases between them. This CDR3 is 13 amino acids long. From germline, CDR1 is SGHAT and CDR2 FQNNGV. The data were produced by immunoSEQ multiplex PCR, yet TCRdb's version contains in-frame clones alone and is incomplete. The profile shows roughly 200,000 clones, around 86% of them singletons. The data derive from a study of blood T cell repertoires in COVID-19. Overall study context: Sample material is recorded as cDNA or gDNA derived from T cells, B-cell-depleted T cells, or PBMCs.

Recruited during active infection, patients (from Seattle) were subsequently followed longitudinally. The TCR comes from a woman at least 80 years old with COVID-19, enrolled during active disease. The gene calls are TRBV11-2 and TRBJ1-2; D unresolved. The sequenced sample was peripheral blood. The CDR3 coding sequence is TGTGCCAGCAGCTTAGGGCCATTTTATGGCTACACCTTC. Translation: CASSLGPFYGYTF.